Shown below are 27 T cell receptor beta chains from a single sample sequenced in a study of naive and memory T cell subsets. The study, taken as a whole, reports: Possibly reflecting memory cells re-expressing CD45RA, a few larger clonotypes occurred in naive repertoires, especially CD8.

An equimolar mix of two oligonucleotides served as the beta constant-region primer for TRBC1 and TRBC2. Ligated cDNA was amplified by four rounds of PCR with nested alpha and beta constant-region primers and SP2. MiXCR, run by TCRdb on the UMI-ligation and nested PCR reads, gives a single entry per CDR3 protein. Of over 80,000 distinct CDR3 sequences in the sample, around 11% were seen once. These receptors have no known antigen. The sample was naive CD4+ T cells from blood. Every receptor here comes from a human donor in good health.

This clonotype was detected ten times or more. J is TRBJ2-3 and V is TRBV19, with 12 bases that match TRBD2. V shed 5 bases and J 1 base; nucleotides not matched to a gene: 7. Looked up from germline, CDR1 is LNHDA and CDR2 is SQIVND (reference sequence). The CDR3 extends over 17 amino acids. The CDR3, as DNA: TGTGCCAGTAGTCGACAGACTAGCGGGAGAGGCACAGATACGCAGTATTTT. Encoded protein: CASSRQTSGRGTDTQYF.

In its sample, this clonotype was seen a few times. The chain combines TRBV28 with TRBJ2-1; D might be TRBD2 (6 bases). Looked up from germline, CDR1 is MDHEN and CDR2 is SYDVKM. Trimming removed 9 bases at V and 4 bases at J, with 13 bases between. This CDR3 contains 13 residues. The chain's CDR3 is CASWDFPYNEQFF. The DNA of the CDR3 is TGTGCCAGTTGGGACTTCCCATACAATGAGCAGTTCTTC. The full variable domain, rest sourced from reference TRBV28 and TRBJ2-1, is DVKVTQSSRYLVKRTGEKVFLECVQDMDHENMFWYRQDPGLGLRLIYFSYDVKMKEKGDIPEGYSVSREKKERFSLILESASTNQTSMYLCASWDFPYNEQFFGPGTRLTVL.

In its sample, this clonotype was seen a few times. V is TRBV12-3 or TRBV12-4 and J is TRBJ2-2; perhaps TRBD2 as D (5 bases). Trimming took off 6 bases at V and 3 bases at J, with 8 bases between the two ends. This CDR3 region has 13 residues. Written as DNA, the CDR3 is TGTGCCAGCAGACTAGGGCACACCGGGGAGCTGTTTTTT. Translated, it gives CASRLGHTGELFF.

The chain links TRBV20-1 to TRBJ1-4, with no clear D. From germline, CDR1 is DFQATT and CDR2 SNEGSKA (reference sequence). V lost 5 bases and J lost 7, with 17 bases in between. The CDR3 consists of 14 residues. CDR3 coding DNA: TGCAGTGCTCTCGCTAGAGGGAGCGGTGAAAAACTGTTTTTT. Encoded protein: CSALARGSGEKLFF.

The chain is built from TRBV2 and TRBJ2-1; 12 bases fit TRBD1. CDR1 SNHLY and CDR2 FYNNEI come from the germline V gene. The CDR3 totals 16 residues. With V trimmed by 7 bases and J by 6 bases, 10 bases remained unmatched. The DNA for the CDR3 is TGTGCCAGCATTCCATCGGGGGACAGGGGGCTCAATGAGCAGTTCTTC. Amino acid sequence: CASIPSGDRGLNEQFF.

The J gene is TRBJ1-4, the V gene TRBV18; tentative D call: TRBD1 (6 bases). The CDR3 extends over 14 amino acids. From germline, CDR1 is KGHSH and CDR2 LQKENI. V was trimmed by 2 bases and J by 8 bases, leaving 12 bases between them. CDR3 in DNA: TGTGCCAGCTCACCATCAGGGGAGGGAGAAAAACTGTTTTTT. It is translated as CASSPSGEGEKLFF.

This chain connects TRBV28 to TRBJ1-5; D not resolved. CDR1 is MDHEN and CDR2 is SYDVKM in the germline V gene. The V end lost 3 bases, the J end lost 1 base, and 7 bases lay between the germline ends. There are 14 residues in the CDR3. The CDR3: CASSFGRSNQPQHF. The DNA of the CDR3 is TGTGCCAGCAGTTTCGGTCGAAGCAATCAGCCCCAGCATTTT.

A single count supports this clonotype. The rearrangement joins TRBV15 to TRBJ2-7; TRBD2 matches 7 bases. CDR3 length: 18 amino acids. Trimming removed 1 base from V and 0 bases from J; junction bases left unmatched: 12. CDR1 and CDR2 (germline): LNHNV, YYDKDF (reference sequence). CDR3 in DNA: TGTGCCACCAGCAGAGGAGGGCGGAGGGGCGGGAGCTCCTACGAGCAGTACTTC. It encodes CATSRGGRRGGSSYEQYF. The whole variable domain, remainder taken from reference TRBV15 and TRBJ2-7, is DAMVIQNPRYQVTQFGKPVTLSCSQTLNHNVMYWYQQKSSQAPKLLFHYYDKDFNNEADTPDNFQSRRPNTSFCFLDIRSPGLGDTAMYLCATSRGGRRGGSSYEQYFGPGTRLTVT.

This clonotype turned up a few times. The CDR3 sequence is CAISEEGFYEQYF. CDR3 DNA: TGTGCCATCAGTGAGGAAGGGTTCTACGAGCAGTACTTC. The V and J genes are TRBV10-3 and TRBJ2-7; D gene ambiguous. With 2 bases removed from V and 3 bases from J, the gap between germline ends came to 8 bases. The CDR3 contains 13 residues. In germline, CDR1 is ENHRY, CDR2 SYGVKD.

The DNA for the CDR3 is TGCGCCAGCAGTCCGGGACAGGGTTACCACGAGCAGTACTTC. Translated, it gives CASSPGQGYHEQYF. The chain is built from TRBV5-1 and TRBJ2-7; TRBD1 aligns across 9 bases. This CDR3 is built from 14 residues. V lost 5 bases and J lost 5; bases outside the gene matches: 8. The germline gives CDR1 SGHRS, CDR2 YFSETQ.

The chain recombines TRBV6-6 with TRBJ2-7, with a possible D match to TRBD1 (6 bases). This CDR3 is 14 amino acids long. The V gene lost 0 bases and the J gene lost 5 bases, with 11 bases spanning the gap. Looked up from germline, CDR1 is MNHNY and CDR2 is SVGAGI (reference sequence). Here the CDR3 DNA reads TGTGCCAGCAGTTACTCGAATAAGGGGGACGAGCAGTACTTC. Its protein product is CASSYSNKGDEQYF.

This clonotype showed up just a few times. The chain joins TRBV6-5 to TRBJ2-3; TRBD2 might be the D (6 bases). V was pared by 7 bases and J by 4 bases, with 18 bases between. The CDR3 sequence is 15 residues long. Looked up from germline, CDR1 is MNHEY and CDR2 is SVGAGI. CDR3 in amino acids: CASNPLPSVADTQYF. The CDR3 DNA reads as TGTGCCAGCAACCCCTTACCTAGCGTAGCAGATACGCAGTATTTT.

In the case of this clonotype: Sequence at one end of the junction differs from germline and may be a read error. The chain combines TRBV5-6 with TRBJ1-4, with no clear D. CDR1 is SGHDT, CDR2 YYEEEE, per germline. This CDR3 has 11 amino acids. CDR3 protein: CASSLRGRAIF. Written as DNA, the CDR3 is TGTGCCAGCAGCTTGAGAGGTCGCGCCATTTTT. Together with reference TRBV5-6 and TRBJ1-4, the CDR3 gives the full variable domain: DAGVTQSPTHLIKTRGQQVTLRCSPKSGHDTVSWYQQALGQGPQFIFQYYEEEERQRGNFPDRFSGHQFPNYSSELNVNALLLGDSALYLCASSLRGRAIFGSGTQLSVL.

This clonotype was counted many times. This sequence joins TRBV5-6 and TRBJ2-4; tentatively, D is TRBD1 or TRBD2 (5 bases each). The V gene lost 0 bases and the J gene lost 0 bases, with 10 bases spanning the gap. The CDR3 has 16 residues. Per the germline V gene, CDR1 is SGHDT and CDR2 is YYEEEE. The CDR3: CASSLGGALAKNIQYF. As DNA, the CDR3 is TGTGCCAGCAGCTTGGGAGGGGCTCTAGCCAAAAACATTCAGTACTTC.

The chain uses TRBV14 and TRBJ1-2; unclear D gene. This CDR3 comprises 15 residues. Germline V gene lookup returns CDR1 SGHDN and CDR2 FVKESK. V lost 0 bases to trimming and J lost 2 bases, with 10 bases between them. CDR3: CASSQEGLTNYGYTF. CDR3 DNA: TGTGCCAGCAGCCAAGAAGGACTCACGAACTATGGCTACACCTTC.

This clonotype has at least ten counts. V is TRBV11-3 and J is TRBJ2-7; the match to TRBD1 covers 7 bases. The CDR3 consists of 15 residues. V shed 4 bases, J shed 2 bases, and the junction held 8 bases outside the gene matches. Germline V gene sequence: CDR1 SGHNT, CDR2 YENEEA. The CDR3 DNA reads as TGTGCCAGCAGCTCAAGGGGGCGCCGGACCTACGAGCAGTACTTC. It is translated as CASSSRGRRTYEQYF. The entire variable domain, with the rest obtained from reference TRBV11-3 and TRBJ2-7, is as follows: EAGVVQSPRYKIIEKKQPVAFWCNPISGHNTLYWYLQNLGQGPELLIRYENEEAVDDSQLPKDRFSAERLKGVDSTLKIQPAELGDSAVYLCASSSRGRRTYEQYFGPGTRLTVT.

A few counts support this clonotype. The chain recombines TRBV20-1 with TRBJ1-6; tentative D call: TRBD1 (6 bases). The CDR3 covers 14 residues. CDR1 DFQATT and CDR2 SNEGSKA come from the germline V gene (reference sequence). V was pared by 6 bases and J by 5 bases, with 14 bases between. The CDR3 sequence is CSAPGQMDNSPLHF. The CDR3 coding sequence is TGCAGTGCCCCCGGACAGATGGATAATTCACCCCTCCACTTT.

About this clonotype itself: The junction departs from the called germline gene at one end, perhaps through a read error. The chain has TRBV6-6 and TRBJ2-3; 7 positions match TRBD1. Germline loops: CDR1 MNHNY, CDR2 SVGAGI (reference sequence). The CDR3 consists of 12 residues. The CDR3 DNA is TGTGCCTGCAGGGGGAGCACAGATACGCAGTATTTT. The encoded protein is CACRGSTDTQYF.

This clonotype appeared a few times. The chain uses TRBV5-6 and TRBJ2-1; maybe TRBD1 (7 bases). The ends were cut back, 4 bases at V and 10 bases at J, with 24 bases in the middle. CDR1 is SGHDT, CDR2 YYEEEE, per germline. The CDR3 loop spans 16 amino acids. The CDR3 DNA is TGTGCCAGCAGCCCAGAGGGGGCGGGGAGTTACAGGGAGCAGTTCTTC. It codes for CASSPEGAGSYREQFF.

This clonotype was detected a few times. The rearrangement links TRBV29-1 to TRBJ2-1; possible D gene TRBD1, 6 bases. Trimming removed 6 bases from V and 12 bases from J, with 15 bases in between. The germline gives CDR1 SQVTM, CDR2 ANQGSEA. The CDR3 runs to 11 residues. DNA for the CDR3: TGCAGCGTAGTAAGGGGGATCGGGCAGTTCTTC. It is translated as CSVVRGIGQFF.

This clonotype was seen at least ten times. The V call is TRBV20-1, the J call TRBJ2-7; TRBD2 matches 10 bases. The CDR3 is made up of 13 amino acids. Losses at the gene ends were 3 bases for V and 3 bases for J; bases not matched to a gene: 2. Germline CDR1 DFQATT, CDR2 SNEGSKA (reference sequence). The CDR3 sequence is CSASPSGSYEQYF. CDR3 in DNA: TGCAGTGCTAGCCCTAGCGGGAGCTACGAGCAGTACTTC.

The gene calls are TRBV11-1 and TRBJ2-3; D gene uncertain. V gave up 5 bases and J gave up 2 bases, with 11 bases separating them. In germline, CDR1 is SGHAT, CDR2 FQDESV (reference sequence). This CDR3 region has 14 residues. CDR3 nucleotides: TGTGCCAGCAGCATACCCAAATACACAGATACGCAGTATTTT. This gives the protein CASSIPKYTDTQYF.

A few counts support this clonotype. The gene calls are TRBV7-2 and TRBJ2-7; TRBD1 matches 7 bases. J gave up 3 bases and V 5 bases, and 4 bases lay outside the gene matches. Germline CDR1 SGHTA, CDR2 FQGNSA. This CDR3 has 13 residues. In DNA form, the CDR3 reads TGTGCCAGCAGCAAAGGACAGGACTACGAGCAGTACTTC. This codes for CASSKGQDYEQYF.

The CDR3 nucleotides are TGTGCCAGCACCCTCGGGGCGGGAGGGCCCTACGAGCAGTACTTC. Its protein product is CASTLGAGGPYEQYF. The gene calls are TRBV27 and TRBJ2-7; 9 bases align to TRBD2. V trimming: 7 bases; J trimming: 2 bases; junction bases outside the gene matches: 9. Per germline, CDR1 MNHEY and CDR2 SMNVEV (reference sequence). The CDR3 runs to 15 residues.

This chain uses TRBV12-3 or TRBV12-4 with TRBJ2-7, with 9 bases aligning to TRBD2. The CDR3 runs to 14 residues. Trimming removed 5 bases from V and 2 bases from J; junction bases left unmatched: 4. The CDR3 region is CASSLSGGPYEQYF. In nucleotides, the CDR3 is TGTGCCAGCAGTCTTAGCGGGGGCCCCTACGAGCAGTACTTC.

The rearrangement uses TRBV12-3 or TRBV12-4 and TRBJ2-7; 8 nucleotides agree with TRBD2. The J segment lost 2 bases and the V segment lost 3 bases, leaving 6 bases of the junction unmatched. CDR3 length: 15 amino acids. The CDR3, as DNA: TGTGCCAGCAGTTTGACTAGCGTACCTACCTACGAGCAGTACTTC. Translation: CASSLTSVPTYEQYF.

This clonotype was picked up many times. J is TRBJ2-1 and V is TRBV29-1, with TRBD1 identical over 9 bases. Per the germline V gene, CDR1 is SQVTM and CDR2 is ANQGSEA. The CDR3 contains 13 residues. The ends lost 7 bases at V and 9 bases at J; junction bases unmatched: 10. The CDR3 protein is CSATGTGSSEQFF. The CDR3 DNA reads TGCAGCGCAACCGGGACAGGGTCCAGTGAGCAGTTCTTC.